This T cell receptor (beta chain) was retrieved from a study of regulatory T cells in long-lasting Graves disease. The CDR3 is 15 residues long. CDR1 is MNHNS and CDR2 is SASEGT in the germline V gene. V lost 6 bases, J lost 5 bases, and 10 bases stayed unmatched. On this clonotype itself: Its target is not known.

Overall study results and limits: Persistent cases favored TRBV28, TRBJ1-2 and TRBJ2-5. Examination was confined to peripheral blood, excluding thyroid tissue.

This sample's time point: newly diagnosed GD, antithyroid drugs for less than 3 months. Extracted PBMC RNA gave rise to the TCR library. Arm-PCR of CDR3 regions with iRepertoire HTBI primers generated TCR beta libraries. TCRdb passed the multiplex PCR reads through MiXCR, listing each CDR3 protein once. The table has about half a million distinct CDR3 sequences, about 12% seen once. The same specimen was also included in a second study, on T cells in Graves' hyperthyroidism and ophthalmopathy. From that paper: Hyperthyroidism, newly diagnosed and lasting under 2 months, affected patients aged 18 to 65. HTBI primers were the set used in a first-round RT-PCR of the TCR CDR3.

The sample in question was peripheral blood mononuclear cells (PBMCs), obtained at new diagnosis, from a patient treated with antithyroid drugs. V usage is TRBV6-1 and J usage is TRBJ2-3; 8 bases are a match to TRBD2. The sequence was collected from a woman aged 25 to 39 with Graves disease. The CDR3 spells CASSPEAGAGDTQYF. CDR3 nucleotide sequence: TGTGCCAGCAGCCCCGAAGCGGGAGCGGGAGATACGCAGTATTTT.